The source of this T cell receptor beta chain is a study of OX40 agonist ivuxolimab in advanced cancers. Overall study context: Patient treatment consisted of intravenous ivuxolimab administration every 2 weeks at 0.01 to 10 mg/kg. Hepatocellular carcinoma, melanoma, renal cell or head and neck cancer was diagnosed in the dose-escalation patients. Study outcomes and limitations: The work left the antigen specificity of expanded peripheral T cells undetermined. At 0.1-3.0 mg/kg, partial responders had clonal expansion among the lowest observed.

Germline CDR1 is SGHVS and CDR2 is FQNEAQ. CDR3 length: 14 residues. V shed 6 bases and J shed 4 bases, with 15 bases lying between them. As regards this clone: Its antigen remains unknown.

Sequencing was performed with immunoSEQ multiplex PCR; in TCRdb, only in-frame clones are kept and a portion is missing. Of nearly 70,000 clones in the sample, about nine tenths were seen once. The sequence was collected from an adult with an advanced solid tumor such as melanoma, head and neck, liver or kidney cancer. Specimen: CD4+ or CD8+ T cells sorted from blood, collected in a trial of the OX40 agonist ivuxolimab. The rearrangement uses TRBV7-8 and TRBJ1-1, with TRBD1 as a possible D gene (6 bases). CDR3 bases: TGTGCCAGCAGGACCACCGTAGGGGGCACTGAAGCTTTCTTT. This codes for CASRTTVGGTEAFF.